This passage covers 27 T cell receptor beta chains from one sample sequenced in a study of cytomegalovirus exposure and HLA in healthy donors. PCR used 60 Vbeta primers and 13 Jbeta primers. Profiling relied on immunoSEQ multiplex PCR, and the TCRdb table lists in-frame clones only, not all of them. The sample includes some 120,000 clones, about 80% seen only once; the top ten take 1.5%. The source material was PBMCs. The receptors shown here come from a woman under 30 in good health and CMV-seronegative.

This sequence joins TRBV5-8 and TRBJ1-5, with 7 bases that match TRBD1. CDR3 length equals 15 residues. Germline CDR1 and CDR2: SGHTS and YDEGEE. V shed 0 bases and J 4 bases; nucleotides not matched to a gene: 4. CDR3 amino acids: CASSLVGTVNQPQHF. The CDR3 DNA is TGTGCCAGCAGCTTGGTTGGGACAGTAAATCAGCCCCAGCATTTT.

V and J are TRBV2 and TRBJ2-3, with TRBD2 identical over 8 bases. The CDR3 extends over 16 amino acids. J gave up 5 bases and V 2 bases, and 9 bases lay outside the gene matches. Germline-derived CDR1 and CDR2 are SNHLY and FYNNEI. The CDR3 sequence: CASSEPNREGEDTQYF. As DNA, the CDR3 is TGTGCCAGCAGTGAACCCAACCGGGAGGGGGAAGATACGCAGTATTTT.

This chain links TRBV29-1 with TRBJ2-3; possibly TRBD2 for D (6 bases). V was shortened by 3 bases and J by 2 bases, with 18 bases between the two germline ends. CDR3 size: 16 residues. Germline V gives CDR1 SQVTM, CDR2 ANQGSEA. CDR3: CSVEGTAGLSTDTQYF. The CDR3 DNA reads as TGCAGCGTTGAGGGAACCGCGGGATTATCCACAGATACGCAGTATTTT.

The V and J genes are TRBV12-5 and TRBJ1-1; no reliable D call. The germline gives CDR1 LGHNT, CDR2 FRNRAP. Trimming took 6 bases from V and 5 from J, leaving 13 bases between them. The CDR3 covers 13 residues. The CDR3 protein is CASGLQTRTEAFF. CDR3 sequence (DNA): TGTGCTAGTGGACTCCAGACAAGAACTGAAGCTTTCTTT.

The chain has TRBV19 and TRBJ2-7, with D perhaps matching TRBD1 (6 bases). Per germline, CDR1 LNHDA and CDR2 SQIVND (reference sequence). V was clipped by 5 bases and J by 3 bases, with 20 bases between them. The CDR3 spans 16 residues. The CDR3 region has the DNA TGTGCCAGTAGTTCGACGACAGGAATCGCGATCTACGAGCAGTACTTC. It translates to CASSSTTGIAIYEQYF.

The V gene is TRBV11-2, the J gene TRBJ1-1, with D perhaps TRBD1 (5 bases). The CDR3 runs 14 residues. Deletions cut 3 bases from V and 1 base from J, with 9 bases between. Germline-derived CDR1 and CDR2 are SGHAT and FQNNGV. The CDR3 sequence: CASSFDDRNTEAFF. In nucleotides, the CDR3 is TGTGCCAGCAGCTTCGACGACAGGAACACTGAAGCTTTCTTT.

This sequence joins TRBV5-1 and TRBJ2-6, with TRBD1 as a possible D gene (5 bases). Germline values: CDR1 SGHRS, CDR2 YFSETQ. The CDR3 consists of 15 residues. V was cut by 3 bases and J by 1 base, with 8 bases left in between. DNA for the CDR3: TGCGCCAGCAGCTCTCCAGGGTCTGGGGCCAACGTCCTGACTTTC. Its protein is CASSSPGSGANVLTF.

The V gene is TRBV6-6, the J gene TRBJ2-5; 10 nucleotides match TRBD2. CDR3 size: 15 residues. With V trimmed by 5 bases and J by 5 bases, 8 bases remained unmatched. Germline V gene sequence: CDR1 MNHNY, CDR2 SVGAGI (reference sequence). The CDR3 DNA is TGTGCCAGCAGTCGGACTAGCGGAGCTAGGGAGACCCAGTACTTC. Residues: CASSRTSGARETQYF.

The genes are TRBV2 and TRBJ1-1, with 7 bases that match TRBD1. CDR1 and CDR2 (germline): SNHLY, FYNNEI. Trimming cost V 4 bases and J 7 bases; bases outside gene matches: 3. The CDR3 length is 12 residues. CDR3 bases: TGTGCCAGCAGTGGGGACAGCCTTGAAGCTTTCTTT. Encoded protein: CASSGDSLEAFF.

This clone was counted between two and nine times. The gene calls are TRBV10-3 and TRBJ1-2; the match to TRBD1 covers 7 bases. V gave up 2 bases and J gave up 4 bases; unmatched junction bases: 7. The CDR3 runs to 15 residues. Germline V lookup: CDR1 ENHRY, CDR2 SYGVKD. CDR3 nucleotides: TGTGCCATCAGTGAGCCCGGACAGGTTATCTATGGCTACACCTTC. Translation: CAISEPGQVIYGYTF.

The chain carries TRBV5-1 and TRBJ1-1; 10 bases agree with TRBD1. The V and J ends lost 0 bases and 3 bases, in that order; junction bases with no gene match: 5. CDR1 is SGHRS, CDR2 YFSETQ, per germline. This CDR3 spans 16 amino acids. For the CDR3, the DNA is TGCGCCAGCAGCTTGGGAACGACAGGGGGCTACACTGAAGCTTTCTTT. Its translation is CASSLGTTGGYTEAFF.

Comment on this clone: A read error may produce the germline difference seen at one junction end. V is TRBV6-5 and J is TRBJ2-4; D might be TRBD2 (5 bases). This CDR3 region has 13 residues. Germline lookup yields CDR1 MNHEY and CDR2 SVGAGI. The CDR3 is CATLSLAKNSQYF. CDR3 bases: TGTGCCACTTTGTCCCTAGCCAAAAACAGTCAGTACTTC.

V usage is TRBV5-4 and J usage is TRBJ2-7; 13 nucleotides match TRBD2. Trimming at V came to 4 bases and at J to 2 bases, leaving 3 bases not matched to a gene. The CDR3 length is 15 residues. Per germline, CDR1 SGHNT and CDR2 YYREEE (reference sequence). The CDR3, as DNA: TGTGCCAGCAGCCGTGGGACTAGCGGGACCTACGAGCAGTACTTC. Residues: CASSRGTSGTYEQYF.

This clone was counted a single time. This sequence joins TRBV6-1 and TRBJ2-7; 8 bases agree with TRBD2. The V gene end was trimmed by 4 bases and the J gene end by 3 bases; junction bases not matched to a gene: 11. This CDR3 is 16 amino acids long. CDR1 is MNHNS and CDR2 is SASEGT in the germline V gene. CDR3 loop: CASSARREADFYEQYF. The CDR3 region has the DNA TGTGCCAGCAGTGCCAGGCGGGAGGCAGATTTCTACGAGCAGTACTTC.

This clone has more than one count but fewer than ten. This rearrangement joins TRBV5-1 to TRBJ2-5, with 9 positions matching TRBD2. The germline gives CDR1 SGHRS, CDR2 YFSETQ. This CDR3 has 14 residues. With V trimmed by 2 bases and J by 5 bases, 4 bases remained unmatched. In nucleotides, the CDR3 is TGCGCCAGCAGCTTCGGTAGCGGGGGTGAGACCCAGTACTTC. Residues: CASSFGSGGETQYF.

A few counts support this clone. The chain is built from TRBV29-1 and TRBJ1-1, with D perhaps TRBD1 (6 bases). This CDR3 has 13 residues. From germline, CDR1 is SQVTM and CDR2 ANQGSEA. Trimming removed 5 bases from V and 6 bases from J, with 16 bases in between. The CDR3 here is CSVSWGGGSEAFF. The CDR3 DNA is TGCAGCGTTAGTTGGGGGGGCGGCTCTGAAGCTTTCTTT.

The V gene is TRBV18, the J gene TRBJ2-2; a possible D gene is TRBD2 (6 bases). Germline CDR1 reads KGHSH; CDR2 reads LQKENI. V lost 3 bases and J 4 bases, leaving 9 bases between the germline ends. This CDR3 has 14 residues. CDR3 DNA: TGTGCCAGCTCACCTACGACTAGCACCGGGGAGCTGTTTTTT. Translated, it gives CASSPTTSTGELFF.

V and J are TRBV5-8 and TRBJ1-1, with a weak D call TRBD1 (6 bases). The V end was cut by 1 base, the J end by 5 bases, with 12 bases between. Germline lookup yields CDR1 SGHTS and CDR2 YDEGEE. CDR3 length: 14 amino acids. The CDR3 DNA reads TGTGCCAGCAGCTTGATGGGGGCAGGGACTGAAGCTTTCTTT. Translating it yields CASSLMGAGTEAFF.

The chain employs TRBV18 and TRBJ2-6; TRBD1 aligns across 11 bases. Trimming cost V 3 bases and J 4 bases; bases outside gene matches: 8. The CDR3 spans 18 residues. Germline values: CDR1 KGHSH, CDR2 LQKENI. CDR3 loop: CASSPTRDRGYGANVLTF. In DNA form, the CDR3 reads TGTGCCAGCTCACCCACCCGGGACAGGGGGTACGGGGCCAACGTCCTGACTTTC. Combining the CDR3 with reference TRBV18 and TRBJ2-6 gives the whole variable domain NAGVMQNPRHLVRRRGQEARLRCSPMKGHSHVYWYRQLPEEGLKFMVYLQKENIIDESGMPKERFSAEFPKEGPSILRIQQVVRGDSAAYFCASSPTRDRGYGANVLTFGAGSRLTVL.

The J gene is TRBJ1-4, the V gene TRBV6-6, with D perhaps matching TRBD1 (6 bases). The CDR3 covers 14 residues. Germline-derived CDR1 and CDR2 are MNHNY and SVGAGI (reference sequence). V lost 0 bases, J lost 4 bases, and 6 bases lay in between. CDR3 in DNA: TGTGCCAGCAGTTACTCCAGGGGTAATGAAAAACTGTTTTTT. Its translation: CASSYSRGNEKLFF.

The chain is built from TRBV5-1 and TRBJ1-1; weak D call: TRBD1 (6 bases). V was cut by 3 bases and J by 1 base, with 19 bases left in between. The CDR3 totals 17 residues. The germline gives CDR1 SGHRS, CDR2 YFSETQ. The chain's CDR3 is CASSSGDSGGKNTEAFF. CDR3 DNA sequence: TGCGCCAGCAGCTCAGGGGATTCGGGAGGAAAGAACACTGAAGCTTTCTTT.

The chain is built from TRBV29-1 and TRBJ1-2; 8 bases match TRBD1. The CDR3 is 13 amino acids. Per germline, CDR1 SQVTM and CDR2 ANQGSEA. V gave up 7 bases and J gave up 3 bases; unmatched junction bases: 7. CDR3 sequence reads: CSAQGAGDYGYTF. CDR3 bases: TGCAGCGCGCAGGGGGCTGGGGACTATGGCTACACCTTC.

This chain connects TRBV9 to TRBJ1-4; D is ambiguous. The CDR3 spans 14 residues. Germline CDR1 is SGDLS and CDR2 is YYNGEE. The ends were cut back, 4 bases at V and 4 bases at J, with 11 bases in the middle. CDR3 DNA: TGTGCCAGCAGCTTCAGTTCGGGTAATGAAAAACTGTTTTTT. It encodes CASSFSSGNEKLFF.

This chain joins TRBV11-2 and TRBJ2-3; D uncertain. This CDR3 has 13 residues. V was shortened by 5 bases and J by 3 bases, with 9 bases between the two germline ends. From germline, CDR1 is SGHAT and CDR2 FQNNGV. The CDR3 loop is CASSLTPTDTQYF. DNA for the CDR3: TGTGCCAGCAGCCTAACCCCGACAGATACGCAGTATTTT.

This sequence joins TRBV2 and TRBJ1-3, with D possibly being TRBD1 (5 bases). With 7 bases removed from V and 1 base from J, the gap between germline ends came to 8 bases. Germline V gene sequence: CDR1 SNHLY, CDR2 FYNNEI. CDR3 length equals 13 residues. The DNA for the CDR3 is TGTGCCAGCACGACAGCTTCTGGAAACACCATATATTTT. Translated: CASTTASGNTIYF.

The chain has TRBV6-1 and TRBJ2-7; D might be TRBD1 (5 bases). Trimming shortened V by 10 bases and J by 2 bases, and 21 bases separated the two germline ends. The germline V gene encodes CDR1 MNHNS and CDR2 SASEGT. This CDR3 has 15 residues. CDR3: CATSNPLGRAYEQYF. The CDR3 DNA follows: TGTGCCACATCAAACCCCCTAGGCAGGGCCTACGAGCAGTACTTC.

V gene TRBV5-1 combines with J gene TRBJ2-1; TRBD1 might be the D (5 bases). V lost 4 bases and J lost 7, with 18 bases in between. The germline gives CDR1 SGHRS, CDR2 YFSETQ. There are 15 residues in the CDR3. The CDR3 DNA reads as TGCGCCAGCAGCCGCCTCAGGGCTAAGGATAATGAGCAGTTCTTC. It encodes CASSRLRAKDNEQFF.